Listed here are 28 T cell receptor beta chains from one sample, sequenced in a study of cytomegalovirus exposure and HLA in healthy donors. PCR employed 60 Vbeta and 13 Jbeta primers. Using immunoSEQ multiplex PCR, the repertoire was profiled, and TCRdb retains in-frame clones only, with some absent. The table lists some 150,000 clones. The specimen sequenced was PBMCs. These receptors all stem from a man aged 35 to 55 in good health and CMV-seronegative.

The chain is built from TRBV19 and TRBJ2-6; the D gene is possibly TRBD1 (6 bases). Germline loops: CDR1 LNHDA, CDR2 SQIVND (reference sequence). V was pared by 4 bases and J by 2 bases, with 6 bases between. The CDR3 length is 14 residues. The CDR3 reads CASSKGAGANVLTF. CDR3 in DNA: TGTGCCAGTAGTAAGGGGGCTGGGGCCAACGTCCTGACTTTC.

The chain uses TRBV7-9 and TRBJ1-6; D possibly corresponds to TRBD1 (5 bases). This CDR3 is 14 amino acids long. The germline CDR1 and CDR2 sequences are SEHNR and FQNEAQ (reference sequence). V was clipped by 6 bases and J by 6 bases, with 12 bases between them. CDR3 residues: CASSRDGGNSPLHF. The CDR3 region has the DNA TGTGCCAGCAGTCGTGACGGGGGTAATTCACCCCTCCACTTT.

This chain links TRBV7-9 with TRBJ2-1; no definite D call. This CDR3 is 15 amino acids long. Germline V gives CDR1 SEHNR, CDR2 FQNEAQ (reference sequence). Trimming cost V 3 bases and J 2 bases, with 11 bases left between them. The CDR3 DNA reads TGTGCCAGCAGCTTTCTAGGTTTGGCCTACAATGAGCAGTTCTTC. Its protein product is CASSFLGLAYNEQFF.

This sequence joins TRBV18 and TRBJ1-6; 8 bases align to TRBD1. Germline loops: CDR1 KGHSH, CDR2 LQKENI. V shed 2 bases and J 10 bases; nucleotides not matched to a gene: 4. The CDR3 spans 14 residues. CDR3: CASSPMDRDSPLHF. CDR3 bases: TGTGCCAGCTCACCAATGGACAGGGACTCACCCCTCCACTTT.

The chain employs TRBV11-2 and TRBJ2-7; the D gene is possibly TRBD2 (6 bases). The CDR3 is made up of 17 amino acids. Germline loops: CDR1 SGHAT, CDR2 FQNNGV. Trimming shortened V by 8 bases and J by 1 base, and 24 bases separated the two germline ends. In DNA form, the CDR3 reads TGTGCCAGCGACCACCGACTCCCGGGGGTAATATCCTACGAGCAGTACTTC. Protein sequence: CASDHRLPGVISYEQYF. Full variable domain (outside the CDR3, taken from reference TRBV11-2 and TRBJ2-7): EAGVAQSPRYKIIEKRQSVAFWCNPISGHATLYWYQQILGQGPKLLIQFQNNGVVDDSQLPKDRFSAERLKGVDSTLKIQPAKLEDSAVYLCASDHRLPGVISYEQYFGPGTRLTVT.

The chain combines TRBV5-6 with TRBJ2-5; 8 bases fit TRBD1. V lost 4 bases and J lost 5; bases outside the gene matches: 4. CDR1 and CDR2 from the germline V gene are SGHDT and YYEEEE. This CDR3 contains 13 residues. The DNA of the CDR3 is TGTGCCAGCAGCCGCAGGGGGCGGGAGACCCAGTACTTC. Protein product: CASSRRGRETQYF. Drawing the rest from reference TRBV5-6 and TRBJ2-5, the complete variable domain is DAGVTQSPTHLIKTRGQQVTLRCSPKSGHDTVSWYQQALGQGPQFIFQYYEEEERQRGNFPDRFSGHQFPNYSSELNVNALLLGDSALYLCASSRRGRETQYFGPGTRLLVL.

The J gene is TRBJ2-7, the V gene TRBV5-1, with 8 bases fitting TRBD1. The CDR3 is 13 amino acids. CDR1 and CDR2 (germline): SGHRS, YFSETQ. Trimming removed 5 bases from V and 4 bases from J; junction bases left unmatched: 5. The DNA of the CDR3 is TGCGCCAGCAGGCGGACAGGGACGTACGAGCAGTACTTC. It translates to CASRRTGTYEQYF.

V and J are TRBV5-4 and TRBJ2-1; TRBD1 matches 7 bases. The V gene's germline CDR1 is SGHNT and CDR2 YYREEE (reference sequence). J gave up 9 bases and V 4 bases, and 13 bases lay outside the gene matches. This CDR3 has 15 amino acids. The CDR3 spells CASSLVEGAVREQFF. In DNA form, the CDR3 reads TGTGCCAGCAGCCTGGTTGAGGGGGCGGTCCGTGAGCAGTTCTTC.

The chain uses TRBV28 and TRBJ1-5, with D hard to call. In germline, CDR1 is MDHEN, CDR2 SYDVKM. This CDR3 is 17 amino acids long. Trimming pared 2 bases from V and 3 bases from J, leaving 17 bases between. This CDR3 is CASSLRSVLSPNQPQHF. In DNA, the CDR3 is TGTGCCAGCAGTTTAAGGAGCGTCCTGAGCCCCAATCAGCCCCAGCATTTT. The full variable domain, its missing parts supplied by reference TRBV28 and TRBJ1-5, is DVKVTQSSRYLVKRTGEKVFLECVQDMDHENMFWYRQDPGLGLRLIYFSYDVKMKEKGDIPEGYSVSREKKERFSLILESASTNQTSMYLCASSLRSVLSPNQPQHFGDGTRLSIL.

The chain combines TRBV9 with TRBJ2-5; maybe TRBD2 (5 bases). This CDR3 comprises 11 residues. V was clipped by 4 bases and J by 9 bases, with 10 bases between them. Germline V gene data show CDR1 as SGDLS and CDR2 as YYNGEE. The CDR3 DNA reads as TGTGCCAGCAGCTCCGGGATGGCCCAGTACTTC. Translating it yields CASSSGMAQYF.

V gene TRBV6-5 combines with J gene TRBJ2-2; 10 bases agree with TRBD1. There are 16 residues in the CDR3. The V gene's germline CDR1 is MNHEY and CDR2 SVGAGI. J was trimmed by 7 bases and V by 0 bases; bases with no gene match: 5. In nucleotides, the CDR3 is TGTGCCAGCAGTTACTCCGGGACAGGGGATATCGGGGAGCTGTTTTTT. This sequence encodes CASSYSGTGDIGELFF.

The chain recombines TRBV9 with TRBJ1-5; D not resolved. Germline loops: CDR1 SGDLS, CDR2 YYNGEE. The CDR3 is 15 amino acids. Deletions cut 0 bases from V and 1 base from J, with 8 bases between. CDR3 amino acids: CASSVGWESNQPQHF. The CDR3 bases are TGTGCCAGCAGCGTAGGTTGGGAGAGCAATCAGCCCCAGCATTTT.

The V call is TRBV12-5, the J call TRBJ1-2; TRBD1 aligns across 9 bases. Germline CDR1 is LGHNT and CDR2 is FRNRAP. V lost 6 bases, J lost 6 bases, and 5 bases stayed unmatched. This CDR3 comprises 13 residues. Here the CDR3 reads CASGVGTGNGYTF. The CDR3 DNA reads TGTGCTAGTGGGGTCGGGACAGGGAATGGCTACACCTTC.

Concerning this clone itself: This same CDR3 is encoded by further DNA sequences in the sample. The V gene is TRBV5-1, the J gene TRBJ2-1; 9 bases fit TRBD2. The CDR3 spans 15 residues. The J segment lost 9 bases and the V segment lost 0 bases, leaving 7 bases of the junction unmatched. The germline CDR1 and CDR2 sequences are SGHRS and YFSETQ. The CDR3: CASSLAASGVGEQFF. Written as DNA, the CDR3 is TGCGCCAGCAGCTTGGCCGCTAGCGGGGTGGGTGAGCAGTTCTTC.

This chain uses TRBV28 with TRBJ1-1; perhaps TRBD1 as D (5 bases). CDR1 and CDR2 from the germline V gene are MDHEN and SYDVKM. V lost 3 bases to trimming and J lost 4 bases, with 12 bases between them. The CDR3 has 14 residues. The CDR3 sequence is CASSFAGGGTEAFF. The CDR3 coding sequence is TGTGCCAGCAGTTTTGCTGGGGGAGGCACTGAAGCTTTCTTT.

The chain links TRBV18 to TRBJ2-2; TRBD1 matches at 7 bases. The CDR3 totals 20 residues. Trimming took 2 bases from V and 1 from J; bases not matched to a gene: 16. Germline V CDR1 and CDR2: KGHSH, LQKENI. Here the CDR3 reads CASSPRSQAANRGNTGELFF. As DNA, the CDR3 is TGTGCCAGCTCACCAAGGAGTCAGGCGGCCAACAGGGGGAACACCGGGGAGCTGTTTTTT.

The chain combines TRBV6-1 with TRBJ1-5, with D perhaps TRBD1 (5 bases). V lost 6 bases and J 7 bases, leaving 13 bases between the germline ends. Germline V lookup: CDR1 MNHNS, CDR2 SASEGT. This CDR3 spans 13 amino acids. The CDR3 region has the DNA TGTGCCAGCAGCGTCGGGAGGGGCCAGCCCCAGCATTTT. Its protein product is CASSVGRGQPQHF.

The chain links TRBV10-3 to TRBJ2-2; D is possibly TRBD1 (5 bases). The CDR3 runs to 15 residues. Germline V CDR1 and CDR2: ENHRY, SYGVKD. V lost 0 bases to trimming and J lost 3 bases, with 8 bases between them. The CDR3 protein is CAISESFRDTGELFF. The CDR3 nucleotides read TGTGCCATCAGTGAGTCCTTCAGGGACACCGGGGAGCTGTTTTTT.

V gene TRBV5-1 combines with J gene TRBJ1-3, with TRBD1 as a possible D gene (6 bases). Germline assignment: CDR1 SGHRS and CDR2 YFSETQ. V was pared by 3 bases and J by 4 bases, with 14 bases between. The CDR3 extends over 15 amino acids. The CDR3 DNA reads as TGCGCCAGCAGCTCGGGACAACCAGGAGGAAACACCATATATTTT. It yields the protein CASSSGQPGGNTIYF. Together with reference TRBV5-1 and TRBJ1-3, the CDR3 gives the full variable domain: KAGVTQTPRYLIKTRGQQVTLSCSPISGHRSVSWYQQTPGQGLQFLFEYFSETQRNKGNFPGRFSGRQFSNSRSEMNVSTLELGDSALYLCASSSGQPGGNTIYFGEGSWLTVV.

The V gene is TRBV11-2, the J gene TRBJ1-6, with 8 bases fitting TRBD1. The ends lost 0 bases at V and 4 bases at J; junction bases unmatched: 8. Germline-derived CDR1 and CDR2 are SGHAT and FQNNGV. The CDR3 has 18 residues. CDR3 bases: TGTGCCAGCAGCTTAGACGGGCAGGGGGCGTCTTATAATTCACCCCTCCACTTT. The encoded protein is CASSLDGQGASYNSPLHF.

The chain combines TRBV10-3 with TRBJ2-3, with TRBD2 identical over 8 bases. Looked up from germline, CDR1 is ENHRY and CDR2 is SYGVKD. The CDR3 is 14 amino acids. V shed 6 bases, J shed 1 base, and the junction held 3 bases outside the gene matches. DNA of the CDR3: TGTGCCATCAGGTCGGGGGGGGGCACAGATACGCAGTATTTT. As protein: CAIRSGGGTDTQYF.

Here the CDR3 reads CASWGGGDGDDEQYF. CDR3 bases: TGTGCCAGCTGGGGTGGCGGAGACGGGGATGACGAGCAGTACTTC. This chain joins TRBV6-5 and TRBJ2-7; D perhaps matches TRBD2 (5 bases). V gave up 8 bases and J gave up 5 bases, with 22 bases separating them. Per germline, CDR1 MNHEY and CDR2 SVGAGI. CDR3 length: 15 amino acids.

A word on this clone: At the DNA level, this CDR3 is encoded by other sequences in the same sample as well. The rearrangement uses TRBV9 and TRBJ2-7, with a weak D call TRBD1 (6 bases). This CDR3 is 15 amino acids long. Germline CDR1 and CDR2: SGDLS and YYNGEE. V was pared by 0 bases and J by 3 bases, with 13 bases between. CDR3: CASSVGRGGIYEQYF. The CDR3 DNA follows: TGTGCCAGCAGCGTAGGTAGAGGGGGAATCTACGAGCAGTACTTC.

V is TRBV6-1 and J is TRBJ1-5; D is possibly TRBD1 (6 bases). Trimming took 0 bases from V and 5 from J, leaving 14 bases between them. This CDR3 has 16 amino acids. Germline CDR1 and CDR2: MNHNS and SASEGT. CDR3 DNA: TGTGCCAGCAGTGAAGCTATGGGGGGGCTTTATCAGCCCCAGCATTTT. This encodes CASSEAMGGLYQPQHF.

The J gene is TRBJ2-7, the V gene TRBV7-9, with 8 bases identical to TRBD1. The CDR3 is 14 residues long. V shed 3 bases and J 7 bases; nucleotides not matched to a gene: 8. Germline values: CDR1 SEHNR, CDR2 FQNEAQ (reference sequence). CDR3 DNA: TGTGCCAGCAGCTTGTGGAGGACAGGGCGGGAGCAGTACTTC. Translation gives CASSLWRTGREQYF.

The rearrangement links TRBV15 to TRBJ1-1; weak D call: TRBD1 (5 bases). The V end was cut by 0 bases, the J end by 10 bases, with 18 bases between. The CDR3 is 15 amino acids. Germline CDR1 is LNHNV and CDR2 is YYDKDF (reference sequence). The CDR3 DNA reads TGTGCCACCAGCAGAGATTCCGGGGGTACTGTTCTAGCTTTCTTT. Translation: CATSRDSGGTVLAFF.

The genes are TRBV10-3 and TRBJ2-2; TRBD1 matches 10 bases. The CDR3 consists of 18 residues. Germline CDR1 ENHRY, CDR2 SYGVKD. With V trimmed by 6 bases and J by 6 bases, 16 bases remained unmatched. In DNA, the CDR3 is TGTGCCATCAGCCATGATATTGTGACAGGGGGCGAGGCCGGGGAGCTGTTTTTT. Amino acids: CAISHDIVTGGEAGELFF.

V usage is TRBV5-4 and J usage is TRBJ2-3, with 14 bases matching TRBD2. V was pared by 4 bases and J by 2 bases, with 3 bases of the junction left unmatched. The CDR3 covers 16 residues. From germline, CDR1 is SGHNT and CDR2 YYREEE (reference sequence). CDR3 region: CASSKGLAGATDTQYF. CDR3 nucleotide sequence: TGTGCCAGCAGCAAGGGACTAGCGGGAGCCACAGATACGCAGTATTTT.